A selection of T cell receptor beta chains follows, all from one sample in a study of blood T cell repertoires in COVID-19. Sequencing used immunoSEQ multiplex PCR; TCRdb keeps in-frame clones, though not all of them. The sample records fewer than 350,000 clones, roughly nine tenths being singletons. The sample consisted of peripheral blood. The receptors stem from a woman in her twenties or thirties with COVID-19, enrolled during active disease. Both conserved end residues are part of each CDR3. Fields, in order: J gene, V gene, CDR3 protein.

>TRBJ2-2|TRBV6-5
CASSYQGGSRGELFF
>TRBJ2-3|TRBV25-1
CASSESRLSGTTDTQYF
>TRBJ1-1|TRBV19
CASSGPGENTEAFF
>TRBJ2-1|TRBV15
CATSRFGLAGGESEQFF
>TRBJ1-5|TRBV5-8
CASSRGVLYSNQPQHF
>TRBJ1-2|TRBV6-5
CASGTYPGVLGYTF
>TRBJ2-7|TRBV6-5
CASSYSSGGIYEQYF
>TRBJ1-3|TRBV19
CASSIGTTTGNTIYF
>TRBJ2-7|TRBV10-1
CASSERTGQGHYEQYF
>TRBJ2-2|TRBV10-2
CASKDRGWGNTGELFF